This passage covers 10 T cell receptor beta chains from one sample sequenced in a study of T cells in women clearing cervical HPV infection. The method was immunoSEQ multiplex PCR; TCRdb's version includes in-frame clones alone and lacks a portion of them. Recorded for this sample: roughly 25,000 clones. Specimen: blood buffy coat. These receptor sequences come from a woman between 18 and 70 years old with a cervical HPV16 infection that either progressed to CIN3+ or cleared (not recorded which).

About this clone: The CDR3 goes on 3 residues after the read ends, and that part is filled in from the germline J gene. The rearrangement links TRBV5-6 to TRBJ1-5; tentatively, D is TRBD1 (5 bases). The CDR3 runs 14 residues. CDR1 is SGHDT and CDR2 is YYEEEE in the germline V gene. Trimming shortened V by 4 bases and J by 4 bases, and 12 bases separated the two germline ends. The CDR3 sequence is CASSLTGGNQPQHF. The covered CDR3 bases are TGTGCCAGCAGCCTCACAGGTGGGAATCAGCCC.

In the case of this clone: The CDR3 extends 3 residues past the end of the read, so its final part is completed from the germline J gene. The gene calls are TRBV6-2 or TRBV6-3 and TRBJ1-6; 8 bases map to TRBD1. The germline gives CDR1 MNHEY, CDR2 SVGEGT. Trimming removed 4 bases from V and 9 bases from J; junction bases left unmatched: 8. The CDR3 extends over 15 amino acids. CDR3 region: CASSSYGQGRSPLHF. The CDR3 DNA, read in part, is TGTGCCAGCAGTTCCTACGGACAGGGTCGTTCACCC.

This chain's CDR3 is CSAPHHGGADSPLHF. Partial CDR3 DNA: TGCAGTGCTCCTCATCATGGGGGGGCGGATTCACCC. This sequence joins TRBV20-1 and TRBJ1-6, with D possibly being TRBD1 (6 bases). The read is 3 residues too short to cover the CDR3 end, so that end is filled in from the germline J gene. V gave up 5 bases and J gave up 8 bases, with 19 bases separating them. The germline V gene has CDR1 DFQATT and CDR2 SNEGSKA (reference sequence). The CDR3 is 15 amino acids.

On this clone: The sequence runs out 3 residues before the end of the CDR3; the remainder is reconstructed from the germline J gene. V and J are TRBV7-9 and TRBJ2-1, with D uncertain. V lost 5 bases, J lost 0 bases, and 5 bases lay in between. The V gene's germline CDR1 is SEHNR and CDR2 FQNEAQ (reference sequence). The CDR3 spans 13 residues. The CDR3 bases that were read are TGTGCCAGCAGCCCTAGCTCCTACAATGAG. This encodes CASSPSSYNE. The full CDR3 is CASSPSSYNEQFF.

The CDR3 is CSARVGASNMNTEAFF. The CDR3 DNA, read in part, is TGCAGTGCTAGAGTGGGGGCCAGTAACATGAACACTGAA. This chain connects TRBV20-1 to TRBJ1-1; the D gene is possibly TRBD1 (6 bases). The read gets to within 3 residues of the CDR3 end, and the germline J gene fills in the rest. This CDR3 is built from 16 residues. V gave up 1 base and J gave up 0 bases, with 15 bases separating them. Germline V gene lookup returns CDR1 DFQATT and CDR2 SNEGSKA (reference sequence).

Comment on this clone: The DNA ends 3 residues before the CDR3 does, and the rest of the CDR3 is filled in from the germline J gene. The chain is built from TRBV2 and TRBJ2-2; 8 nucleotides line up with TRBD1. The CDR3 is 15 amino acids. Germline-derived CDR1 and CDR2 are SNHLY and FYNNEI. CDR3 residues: CASRTGAGGVEKLFF. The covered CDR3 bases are TGTGCCAGCAGGACAGGGGCAGGGGGAGTTGAAAAG.

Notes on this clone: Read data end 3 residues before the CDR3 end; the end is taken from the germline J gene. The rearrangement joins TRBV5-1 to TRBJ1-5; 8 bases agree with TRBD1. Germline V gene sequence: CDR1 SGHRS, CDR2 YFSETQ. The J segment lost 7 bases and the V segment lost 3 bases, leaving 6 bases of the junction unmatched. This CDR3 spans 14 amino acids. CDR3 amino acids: CASSSQGGEQPQHF. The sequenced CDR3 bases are TGCGCCAGCAGCTCACAGGGGGGAGAACAGCCC.

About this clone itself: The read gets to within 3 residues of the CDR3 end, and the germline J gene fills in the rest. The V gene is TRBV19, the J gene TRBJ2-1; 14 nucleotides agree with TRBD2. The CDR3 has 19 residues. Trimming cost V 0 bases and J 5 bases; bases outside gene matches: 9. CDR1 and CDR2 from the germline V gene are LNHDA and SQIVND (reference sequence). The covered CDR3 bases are TGTGCCAGTAGTATAGATTCCGGGACTAGCGGGAGATGGGACAATGAG. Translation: CASSIDSGTSGRWDNE. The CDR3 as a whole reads CASSIDSGTSGRWDNEQFF.

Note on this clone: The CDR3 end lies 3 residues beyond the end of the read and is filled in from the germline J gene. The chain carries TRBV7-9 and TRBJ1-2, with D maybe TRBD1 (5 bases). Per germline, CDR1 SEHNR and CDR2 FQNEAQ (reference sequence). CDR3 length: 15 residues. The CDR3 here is CASSQGSGRDYDYTF. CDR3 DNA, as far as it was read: TGTGCCAGCAGCCAAGGTAGCGGGCGGGACTACGAC.

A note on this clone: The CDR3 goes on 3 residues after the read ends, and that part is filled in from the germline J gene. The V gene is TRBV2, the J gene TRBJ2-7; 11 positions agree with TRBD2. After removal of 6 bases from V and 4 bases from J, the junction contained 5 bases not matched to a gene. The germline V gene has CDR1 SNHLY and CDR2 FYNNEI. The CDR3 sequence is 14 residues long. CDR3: CASRPGTSGYEQYF. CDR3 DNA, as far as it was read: TGTGCCAGCAGACCCGGGACTAGCGGTTACGAG.